The rows below give T cell receptor beta chains drawn from one sample of a study of blood T cells in healthy people across ages. TCRdb itself ran the 5' RACE reads through MiXCR, one entry per CDR3 protein. The sample holds 1.5 million or so distinct CDR3 sequences, approximately 38% seen once. Sequenced material: blood. These receptors were obtained from a woman in her late teens or twenties in good health. Both conserved end residues are part of each CDR3. D genes are given only for firm matches. Clone size, where shown, is once, few, many, or a class for clones that have expanded.

abundance,j_gene,v_gene,d_gene,CDR3aa,CDR3nt
.,TRBJ1-4,TRBV3-1,.,CASSQKGPSNEKLFF,TGTGCCAGCAGCCAAAAGGGACCCTCTAATGAAAAACTGTTTTTT
few,TRBJ1-1,TRBV29-1,.,CSVGADTSNTEAFF,TGCAGCGTTGGGGCCGACACCTCCAACACTGAAGCTTTCTTT
once,TRBJ1-1,TRBV4-1,.,CASTINIRGENTEAFF,TGCGCCAGCACTATAAATATCAGGGGAGAGAACACTGAAGCTTTCTTT
.,TRBJ2-5,TRBV5-1,TRBD2,CASSFGLTGGSEQYF,TGCGCCAGCAGCTTTGGTTTGACGGGAGGGAGTGAGCAGTACTTC
.,TRBJ2-7,TRBV6-5,.,CASSSPGTSHFYEQYF,TGTGCCAGCAGTTCTCCCGGGACCTCACACTTCTACGAGCAGTACTTC
.,TRBJ2-7,TRBV3-1,.,CASSQRRDNEQYF,TGTGCCAGCAGCCAACGCCGGGACAATGAGCAGTACTTC
.,TRBJ2-7,TRBV20-1,.,CSASPGVYEQYF,TGCAGTGCTAGTCCTGGGGTCTACGAGCAGTACTTC
many,TRBJ2-1,TRBV6-5,.,CASSYSSYNEQFF,TGTGCCAGCAGTTACTCCTCCTACAATGAGCAGTTCTTC
.,TRBJ1-1,TRBV14,.,CASSHRVGGSNTEAFF,TGTGCCAGCAGCCATCGTGTAGGGGGGTCGAACACTGAAGCTTTCTTT
few,TRBJ2-1,TRBV7-2,.,CASSLVGLTYNEQFF,TGTGCCAGCAGCTTAGTGGGACTTACCTACAATGAGCAGTTCTTC
.,TRBJ1-4,TRBV19,.,CASSGRPGPEKLFF,TGTGCCAGCTCGGGAAGGCCAGGACCTGAAAAACTGTTTTTT
.,TRBJ1-6,TRBV29-1,.,CSVKEDQSSPLHF,TGCAGCGTTAAGGAGGATCAGAGTTCACCCCTCCACTTT
few,TRBJ2-7,TRBV2,TRBD2,CASMWTSGTNYEQYF,TGTGCCAGCATGTGGACTAGCGGGACCAACTACGAGCAGTACTTC
.,TRBJ2-1,TRBV10-3,.,CAISYSEEPYNEQFF,TGTGCCATCAGTTACAGCGAGGAGCCCTACAATGAGCAGTTCTTC
many,TRBJ1-1,TRBV7-9,.,CASSPQLNTEAFF,TGTGCCAGCAGCCCCCAGTTGAACACTGAAGCTTTCTTT
.,TRBJ2-1,TRBV7-9,.,CASSIQQNEQFF,TGTGCCAGCAGCATACAGCAGAATGAGCAGTTCTTC
few,TRBJ2-3,TRBV10-3,TRBD2,CAITASGHTDTQYF,TGTGCCATCACGGCTAGCGGACACACAGATACGCAGTATTTT
.,TRBJ2-1,TRBV27,.,CASSLSWSFGYNEQFF,TGTGCCAGCAGTTTATCGTGGAGTTTTGGCTACAATGAGCAGTTCTTC
.,TRBJ2-5,TRBV3-1,.,CASSQDGFERARETQYF,TGTGCCAGCAGCCAAGATGGGTTCGAACGAGCCAGAGAGACCCAGTACTTC
.,TRBJ1-1,TRBV20-1,TRBD1,CSVGGDRGRQAFF,TGCAGTGTAGGGGGAGACAGGGGCCGGCAAGCTTTCTTT
few,TRBJ2-3,TRBV29-1,TRBD1,CSVENPAGTGDLDTQYF,TGCAGCGTTGAAAACCCCGCCGGGACAGGGGATTTAGATACGCAGTATTTT
.,TRBJ2-1,TRBV15,TRBD2,CATSKREGLNEQFF,TGTGCCACCAGTAAGCGGGAGGGCCTCAATGAGCAGTTCTTC
.,TRBJ1-1,TRBV27,.,CASSLRGPGAEAFF,TGTGCCAGCAGTTTGAGGGGCCCAGGGGCCGAAGCTTTCTTT
few,TRBJ2-5,TRBV6-2/TRBV6-3,TRBD1,CASSGQVAETQYF,TGTGCCAGCAGTGGACAGGTTGCTGAGACCCAGTACTTC
.,TRBJ2-5,TRBV12-3/TRBV12-4,TRBD2,CADREGGKETQYF,TGTGCCGACCGGGAGGGCGGGAAAGAGACCCAGTACTTC
.,TRBJ2-5,TRBV19,.,CASSPGEGGTQYF,TGTGCCAGTAGTCCTGGAGAGGGAGGGACCCAGTACTTC
.,TRBJ1-6,TRBV7-3,.,CASSLGQARNSPLHF,TGTGCCAGCAGCTTAGGCCAGGCGCGTAATTCACCCCTCCACTTT
.,TRBJ2-3,TRBV20-1,TRBD2,CSARSSGKVTDTQYF,TGCAGTGCTAGGTCTAGCGGGAAGGTCACAGATACGCAGTATTTT
.,TRBJ2-3,TRBV24-1,.,CATSDPPRDTQYF,TGTGCCACCAGTGACCCCCCCCGGGATACGCAGTATTTT
.,TRBJ2-7,TRBV6-5,.,CASSYSPFEAYEQYF,TGTGCCAGCAGTTACTCGCCCTTTGAGGCCTACGAGCAGTACTTC
.,TRBJ2-5,TRBV10-3,.,CAISKESQETQYF,TGTGCCATCAGTAAGGAGTCCCAAGAGACCCAGTACTTC
.,TRBJ1-1,TRBV30,.,CAWSVHGAEAFF,TGTGCCTGGAGTGTACACGGGGCTGAGGCTTTCTTT
.,TRBJ2-7,TRBV7-9,TRBD2,CASSSSGGFSGEQYF,TGTGCCAGCAGCTCTAGCGGGGGGTTTTCTGGTGAGCAGTACTTC
.,TRBJ2-1,TRBV27,.,CASSFWGTYNEQFF,TGTGCCAGCAGTTTTTGGGGGACCTACAATGAGCAGTTCTTC
many,TRBJ2-1,TRBV10-2,.,CASMFDNEQFF,TGCGCCAGCATGTTTGACAATGAGCAGTTCTTC
.,TRBJ2-3,TRBV3-1,.,CASSRDRLWRGARTDTQYF,TGTGCCAGCAGCCGAGATAGGCTGTGGAGGGGGGCACGCACAGATACGCAGTATTTT
.,TRBJ2-7,TRBV10-3,TRBD1,CAISAGTGSNEQYF,TGTGCCATCAGTGCCGGGACAGGGAGCAACGAGCAGTACTTC
.,TRBJ2-1,TRBV12-3/TRBV12-4,TRBD1,CASSLLGTGDNEQFF,TGTGCCAGCAGTTTATTGGGGACAGGGGACAATGAGCAGTTCTTC
few,TRBJ2-7,TRBV9,.,CASSPRGGGHYEQYF,TGTGCCAGCAGCCCCAGGGGGGGGGGCCACTACGAGCAGTACTTC
once,TRBJ1-1,TRBV9,.,CASNTQYDTEAFF,TGTGCCAGCAACACTCAGTATGACACTGAAGCTTTCTTT
few,TRBJ2-7,TRBV6-1,.,CASTPKGAGPSSYEQYF,TGTGCCAGCACTCCAAAGGGCGCAGGGCCAAGCTCCTACGAGCAGTACTTC
few,TRBJ2-7,TRBV5-6,.,CASSLEGPVYEQYF,TGTGCCAGCAGCTTAGAGGGGCCGGTATACGAGCAGTACTTC
.,TRBJ2-1,TRBV3-1,TRBD1,CASSRLGQGKYEQFF,TGTGCCAGCAGCCGCCTGGGACAGGGGAAATATGAGCAGTTCTTC
.,TRBJ2-3,TRBV9,TRBD2,CASSVPGLVADTQYF,TGTGCCAGCAGCGTACCGGGACTAGTAGCAGATACGCAGTATTTT
few,TRBJ2-5,TRBV7-9,.,CASSLLGMGETQYF,TGTGCCAGCAGCTTACTGGGGATGGGAGAGACCCAGTACTTC
.,TRBJ2-4,TRBV2,.,CASSEWGAGGQYF,TGTGCCAGCAGTGAATGGGGTGCAGGGGGGCAGTACTTC
.,TRBJ1-1,TRBV5-1,.,CASSLGGGSLYTEAFF,TGCGCCAGCAGCTTGGGGGGGGGTTCCCTCTACACTGAAGCTTTCTTT
few,TRBJ2-4,TRBV11-2,TRBD2,CASSAGGENIQYF,TGTGCCAGCAGCGCGGGGGGGGAAAACATTCAGTACTTC
few,TRBJ1-1,TRBV28,.,CASTAGWGNTEAFF,TGTGCCAGCACGGCAGGCTGGGGGAACACTGAAGCTTTCTTT
.,TRBJ2-1,TRBV4-1,.,CASSPGVYSNEQFF,TGCGCCAGCAGCCCAGGGGTCTACAGCAATGAGCAGTTCTTC
.,TRBJ2-3,TRBV20-1,TRBD2,CSASGRGGISTDTQYF,TGCAGTGCTAGCGGACGGGGGGGAATTAGCACAGATACGCAGTATTTT
.,TRBJ2-5,TRBV4-1,TRBD2,CASSRQGLAGIEQYF,TGCGCCAGCAGCCGCCAGGGACTAGCGGGGATAGAGCAGTACTTC
.,TRBJ2-7,TRBV28,.,CASSFTRSSYEQYF,TGTGCCAGCAGTTTCACCAGGAGCTCCTACGAGCAGTACTTC
.,TRBJ1-6,TRBV15,TRBD1,CATSKLQGDRNSPLHF,TGTGCCACCAGCAAGTTGCAGGGGGATAGAAATTCACCCCTCCACTTT